A single sample is the source of the 32 T cell receptor beta chains below, sequenced in a study of T-cell memory formation after mild COVID-19. TCRdb re-analysed the 5' RACE reads in MiXCR, keeping a single row per CDR3 protein. The table records under 400,000 distinct CDR3 sequences, approximately 27% of them present only once. The sample consisted of PBMCs or a T cell subset sorted from them (not recorded which). The source of these receptors is an adult woman who had mild COVID-19 (a few samples of this study predate the infection). Cell type and time point are not known.

This clonotype showed up just once. The genes are TRBV11-2 and TRBJ2-5, with D possibly being TRBD1 or TRBD2 (5 bases each). Trimming took 5 bases from V and 4 from J, leaving 17 bases between them. The CDR3 has 15 amino acids. CDR1 SGHAT and CDR2 FQNNGV come from the germline V gene. The CDR3: CASSPSPSGTETQYF. The DNA for the CDR3 is TGTGCCAGCAGCCCGAGCCCGTCGGGGACAGAGACCCAGTACTTC.

This clonotype was seen more than once but under ten times. V gene TRBV6-5 combines with J gene TRBJ2-7; 10 bases are shared with TRBD2. Germline CDR1 and CDR2: MNHEY and SVGAGI. CDR3 size: 17 residues. The V gene end was trimmed by 0 bases and the J gene end by 2 bases; junction bases not matched to a gene: 7. CDR3 bases: TGTGCCAGCAGTTACTCTGATTGGACTAGCGGAGCCTACGAGCAGTACTTC. Its protein is CASSYSDWTSGAYEQYF.

The chain recombines TRBV7-2 with TRBJ2-3, with 10 bases identical to TRBD2. The CDR3 totals 16 residues. Germline values: CDR1 SGHTA, CDR2 FQGNSA. Trimming at V came to 2 bases and at J to 8 bases, leaving 10 bases not matched to a gene. In nucleotides, the CDR3 is TGTGCCAGCAGCTTATTGGTAGCGGGGGGAAGGGGTACGCAGTATTTT. Translating gives CASSLLVAGGRGTQYF. The whole variable domain, filled in from reference TRBV7-2 and TRBJ2-3, reads GAGVSQSPSNKVTEKGKDVELRCDPISGHTALYWYRQSLGQGLEFLIYFQGNSAPDKSGLPSDRFSAERTGGSVSTLTIQRTQQEDSAVYLCASSLLVAGGRGTQYFGPGTRLTVL.

The chain recombines TRBV9 with TRBJ2-7; a weak D match, TRBD1 (6 bases). V was trimmed by 0 bases and J by 0 bases, leaving 10 bases between them. The CDR3 totals 15 residues. Germline assignment: CDR1 SGDLS and CDR2 YYNGEE. The CDR3 spells CASSVGGQSSYEQYF. The CDR3 DNA follows: TGTGCCAGCAGCGTAGGGGGGCAAAGCTCCTACGAGCAGTACTTC.

The chain carries TRBV5-1 and TRBJ1-2; possible D gene TRBD1, 6 bases. This CDR3 spans 17 amino acids. The germline V and J ends were trimmed by 1 base and 4 bases, with 20 bases remaining between them. Germline V CDR1 and CDR2: SGHRS, YFSETQ. In DNA form, the CDR3 reads TGCGCCAGCAGCTTGTCCGGACAGACTAAACCTATCTATGGCTACACCTTC. It encodes CASSLSGQTKPIYGYTF. The full variable domain, in which reference TRBV5-1 and TRBJ1-2 provide the parts outside the CDR3, is KAGVTQTPRYLIKTRGQQVTLSCSPISGHRSVSWYQQTPGQGLQFLFEYFSETQRNKGNFPGRFSGRQFSNSRSEMNVSTLELGDSALYLCASSLSGQTKPIYGYTFGSGTRLTVV.

This rearrangement joins TRBV7-9 to TRBJ2-7; 8 nucleotides agree with TRBD2. Germline V gene data show CDR1 as SEHNR and CDR2 as FQNEAQ (reference sequence). Germline trimming cut 5 bases from V and 3 bases from J; bases unmatched to any gene: 15. The CDR3 sequence is 17 residues long. The CDR3 DNA follows: TGTGCCAGCAGCACCAAATCATCTGGACTAGCCCGCTACGAGCAGTACTTC. This translates into CASSTKSSGLARYEQYF.

This chain joins TRBV6-6 and TRBJ1-1; D call uncertain. Trimming cost V 10 bases and J 1 base, with 13 bases left between them. This CDR3 spans 13 amino acids. Germline CDR1 is MNHNY and CDR2 is SVGAGI (reference sequence). The CDR3 nucleotides read TGTGCCACCTCTAGGCGGGCGAACACTGAAGCTTTCTTT. Its translation: CATSRRANTEAFF.

The chain joins TRBV20-1 to TRBJ1-2; 9 bases align to TRBD1. The CDR3 loop spans 16 amino acids. V trimming: 2 bases; J trimming: 7 bases; junction bases outside the gene matches: 14. Germline values: CDR1 DFQATT, CDR2 SNEGSKA (reference sequence). The CDR3 loop reads CSARTSPGTGPSGYTF. CDR3 DNA: TGCAGTGCTAGAACATCTCCCGGGACAGGGCCGTCTGGCTACACCTTC.

The chain joins TRBV4-1 to TRBJ1-5; D is perhaps TRBD1 (5 bases). This CDR3 has 14 residues. Trimming left V 0 bases short and J 9 bases short, with 12 bases between. Per germline, CDR1 MGHRA and CDR2 YSYEKL. The CDR3 spells CASSQERGSWPQHF. CDR3 DNA: TGCGCCAGCAGCCAAGAACGGGGCTCCTGGCCCCAGCATTTT.

The chain recombines TRBV18 with TRBJ2-5; tentatively, D is TRBD1 or TRBD2 (5 bases each). Germline V gives CDR1 KGHSH, CDR2 LQKENI. There are 14 residues in the CDR3. Trimming removed 2 bases from V and 4 bases from J, with 11 bases in between. CDR3: CASSPNLGTETQYF. CDR3 coding DNA: TGTGCCAGCTCACCAAATCTGGGGACAGAGACCCAGTACTTC.

The genes are TRBV12-3 or TRBV12-4 and TRBJ2-1, with D hard to call. V lost 6 bases and J lost 6, with 6 bases in between. This CDR3 has 11 amino acids. This CDR3 is CASSSTNEQFF. CDR3 coding DNA: TGTGCCAGCAGCTCCACCAATGAGCAGTTCTTC.

In this sample, this clonotype turned up a few times. The chain is built from TRBV7-9 and TRBJ2-3; D is unclear. The CDR3 totals 14 residues. Trimming removed 1 base at V and 2 bases at J, with 7 bases between. In germline, CDR1 is SEHNR, CDR2 FQNEAQ (reference sequence). CDR3 in DNA: TGTGCCAGCAGCTTAGTCCCCGACACAGATACGCAGTATTTT. Translated, it gives CASSLVPDTDTQYF.

This clonotype was counted between two and nine times. The chain has TRBV11-2 and TRBJ2-1; D might be TRBD2 (5 bases). The CDR3 length is 15 residues. The ends were cut back, 7 bases at V and 5 bases at J, with 18 bases in the middle. Looked up from germline, CDR1 is SGHAT and CDR2 is FQNNGV. The CDR3 sequence: CASTINRGKHNEQFF. CDR3 in DNA: TGTGCCAGCACCATTAACCGGGGAAAGCACAATGAGCAGTTCTTC. Full variable domain (outside the CDR3, taken from reference TRBV11-2 and TRBJ2-1): EAGVAQSPRYKIIEKRQSVAFWCNPISGHATLYWYQQILGQGPKLLIQFQNNGVVDDSQLPKDRFSAERLKGVDSTLKIQPAKLEDSAVYLCASTINRGKHNEQFFGPGTRLTVL.

This clonotype showed up just a few times. V gene TRBV12-3 or TRBV12-4 combines with J gene TRBJ1-2; TRBD1 matches 10 bases. V lost 5 bases, J lost 4 bases, and 10 bases stayed unmatched. The CDR3 has 16 amino acids. CDR3 in amino acids: CASSDVSGTGVYGYTF. For the CDR3, the DNA is TGTGCCAGCAGTGATGTTTCCGGGACAGGGGTCTATGGCTACACCTTC.

This clonotype showed up just a few times. The gene calls are TRBV3-1 and TRBJ2-7; either TRBD1 or TRBD2 may fit D (5 bases each). The germline CDR1 and CDR2 sequences are LGHDT and YNNKEL (reference sequence). This CDR3 is built from 15 residues. The V gene lost 1 base and the J gene lost 2 bases, with 12 bases spanning the gap. CDR3 nucleotide sequence: TGTGCCAGCAGCCAAGCGCCCGGGACGGCCTACGAGCAGTACTTC. Translating gives CASSQAPGTAYEQYF.

This clonotype appeared many times. DNA of the CDR3: TGCGCCAGCAGCTCGCCGGGACAGGGAACCTACGAGCAGTACTTC. As protein: CASSSPGQGTYEQYF. The rearrangement joins TRBV5-1 to TRBJ2-7, with 9 bases identical to TRBD1. CDR3 length equals 15 residues. V was clipped by 3 bases and J by 2 bases; unmatched bases: 6. CDR1 is SGHRS and CDR2 is YFSETQ in the germline V gene.

A few counts support this clonotype. V gene TRBV5-4 combines with J gene TRBJ2-2; no definite D call. V lost 4 bases, J lost 0 bases, and 16 bases lay in between. This CDR3 comprises 17 residues. From germline, CDR1 is SGHNT and CDR2 YYREEE (reference sequence). CDR3 protein: CASSEGPHLSNTGELFF. The DNA of the CDR3 is TGTGCCAGCAGCGAAGGGCCCCACCTTTCGAACACCGGGGAGCTGTTTTTT.

The chain carries TRBV21-1 and TRBJ2-7; TRBD1, the table's D call, was not compared with the DNA. TRBV21-1 is a pseudogene segment. The CDR3 contains 17 residues. CDR3 residues: CASSASFRDRDNYEQYF. As DNA, the CDR3 is TGTGCCAGCAGCGCTTCATTCCGGGACAGGGACAACTACGAGCAGTACTTC.

This clonotype was observed a handful of times. The chain has TRBV20-1 and TRBJ2-1; D is possibly TRBD2 (7 bases). CDR3 size: 14 residues. The V gene lost 3 bases and the J gene lost 10 bases, with 19 bases spanning the gap. Per germline, CDR1 DFQATT and CDR2 SNEGSKA (reference sequence). The CDR3 sequence: CSARGGGSLGEQFF. As DNA, the CDR3 is TGCAGTGCTAGGGGCGGGGGCTCCCTAGGAGAGCAGTTCTTC.

This chain joins TRBV4-2 and TRBJ2-7; tentative D call: TRBD2 (5 bases). The CDR3 is 15 residues long. Germline V gene data show CDR1 as LGHNA and CDR2 as YNFKEQ. Deletions cut 1 base from V and 3 bases from J, with 13 bases between. Here the CDR3 DNA reads TGTGCCAGCAGCCAAGCTGACCGGGATAACTACGAGCAGTACTTC. Its translation: CASSQADRDNYEQYF.

The rearrangement uses TRBV7-8 and TRBJ2-7; 7 bases line up with TRBD2. Germline V gene data show CDR1 as SGHVS and CDR2 as FQNEAQ. V lost 5 bases, J lost 3 bases, and 13 bases stayed unmatched. The CDR3 extends over 16 amino acids. CDR3 residues: CASSPFPVGGSYEQYF. The CDR3 DNA follows: TGTGCCAGCAGCCCTTTTCCGGTGGGAGGGAGCTACGAGCAGTACTTC. Using reference TRBV7-8 and TRBJ2-7 for the parts outside the CDR3, the full variable domain is GAGVSQSPRYKVAKRGQDVALRCDPISGHVSLFWYQQALGQGPEFLTYFQNEAQLDKSGLPSDRFFAERPEGSVSTLKIQRTQQEDSAVYLCASSPFPVGGSYEQYFGPGTRLTVT.

The V call is TRBV6-1, the J call TRBJ2-7; 8 nucleotides agree with TRBD1. V lost 0 bases, J lost 13 bases, and 5 bases stayed unmatched. Germline V lookup: CDR1 MNHNS, CDR2 SASEGT. The CDR3 is made up of 12 amino acids. CDR3 sequence (DNA): TGTGCCAGCAGTGAAGCGGCAGGGGGCATCTACTTC. This encodes CASSEAAGGIYF.

J is TRBJ2-1 and V is TRBV7-3; TRBD2 matches 10 bases. The CDR3 contains 15 residues. With V trimmed by 4 bases and J by 7 bases, 7 bases remained unmatched. The germline V gene encodes CDR1 SGHTA and CDR2 FQGTGA. This chain's CDR3 is CASSSGGSGGNEQFF. CDR3 nucleotides: TGTGCCAGCAGCTCGGGAGGTAGCGGGGGGAATGAGCAGTTCTTC.

J is TRBJ2-5 and V is TRBV7-9; D uncertain. Trimming removed 2 bases at V and 1 base at J, with 8 bases between. The germline V gene encodes CDR1 SEHNR and CDR2 FQNEAQ (reference sequence). The CDR3 runs 14 residues. The CDR3 DNA is TGTGCCAGCAGCTTACTGGACGTCCAAGAGACCCAGTACTTC. Its protein product is CASSLLDVQETQYF. The entire variable domain, with the rest obtained from reference TRBV7-9 and TRBJ2-5, is as follows: DTGVSQNPRHKITKRGQNVTFRCDPISEHNRLYWYRQTLGQGPEFLTYFQNEAQLEKSRLLSDRFSAERPKGSFSTLEIQRTEQGDSAMYLCASSLLDVQETQYFGPGTRLLVL.

This clonotype came up a few times. This chain uses TRBV6-5 with TRBJ1-3; D uncertain. The germline gives CDR1 MNHEY, CDR2 SVGAGI. This CDR3 spans 12 amino acids. V lost 8 bases and J 3 bases, leaving 8 bases between the germline ends. The CDR3 DNA sequence: TGTGCCAGCGCCGGGTTTGGAAACACCATATATTTT. It encodes CASAGFGNTIYF.

This chain joins TRBV12-3 or TRBV12-4 and TRBJ2-3; tentatively, D is TRBD1 (5 bases). With 4 bases removed from V and 2 bases from J, the gap between germline ends came to 10 bases. There are 14 residues in the CDR3. CDR3 DNA: TGTGCCAGCAGTTGGTGGGGCGTCACAGATACGCAGTATTTT. Protein: CASSWWGVTDTQYF.

The genes are TRBV24-1 and TRBJ2-1; D is perhaps TRBD1 (5 bases). CDR3 length equals 13 residues. Germline V gene sequence: CDR1 KGHDR, CDR2 SFDVKD. The V gene lost 12 bases and the J gene lost 12 bases, with 23 bases spanning the gap. The DNA for the CDR3 is TGTGCCTCCCTCTCAGTAGGGGTGGTCAGGCAGTTCTTC. Translating gives CASLSVGVVRQFF.

The V and J genes are TRBV5-5 and TRBJ2-7, with D uncertain. CDR1 and CDR2 (germline): SGHKS, YYEKEE (reference sequence). V lost 4 bases to trimming and J lost 1 base, with 12 bases between them. This CDR3 has 14 residues. Here the CDR3 reads CASSLDRPSYEQYF. The CDR3 DNA sequence: TGTGCCAGCAGCCTGGATAGGCCGTCCTACGAGCAGTACTTC.

The V and J genes are TRBV25-1 and TRBJ2-6; D could derive from TRBD1 or TRBD2 (5 bases each). With 4 bases removed from V and 0 bases from J, the gap between germline ends came to 7 bases. The CDR3 consists of 15 residues. Germline CDR1 and CDR2: MGHDK and SYGVNS. This CDR3 reads CASSAGLSGANVLTF. The CDR3 DNA sequence: TGTGCCAGCAGTGCGGGGCTCTCTGGGGCCAACGTCCTGACTTTC.

This clonotype was detected a few times. The chain combines TRBV29-1 with TRBJ2-1; D possibly matches TRBD1 or TRBD2 (6 bases each). In germline, CDR1 is SQVTM, CDR2 ANQGSEA. The CDR3 covers 14 residues. The V and J ends lost 5 bases and 0 bases respectively, with 11 bases between them. CDR3 coding DNA: TGCAGCGTTAGGGGGGCCAGCTCCTACAATGAGCAGTTCTTC. Its translation is CSVRGASSYNEQFF.

This rearrangement joins TRBV7-3 to TRBJ1-5, with 7 nucleotides matching TRBD1. The germline CDR1 and CDR2 sequences are SGHTA and FQGTGA. The CDR3 length is 14 residues. The V gene end was trimmed by 5 bases and the J gene end by 2 bases; junction bases not matched to a gene: 3. The CDR3 spells CASSTTGGNQPQHF. CDR3 coding DNA: TGTGCCAGCAGCACCACAGGGGGCAATCAGCCCCAGCATTTT.

This clonotype was detected a few times. The chain has TRBV4-1 and TRBJ1-1; tentative D call: TRBD1 (6 bases). Germline lookup yields CDR1 MGHRA and CDR2 YSYEKL. The CDR3 runs to 15 residues. V was cut by 4 bases and J by 1 base, with 13 bases left in between. The CDR3 spells CASSPPGHWNTEAFF. In DNA form, the CDR3 reads TGCGCCAGCAGCCCACCGGGACACTGGAACACTGAAGCTTTCTTT.